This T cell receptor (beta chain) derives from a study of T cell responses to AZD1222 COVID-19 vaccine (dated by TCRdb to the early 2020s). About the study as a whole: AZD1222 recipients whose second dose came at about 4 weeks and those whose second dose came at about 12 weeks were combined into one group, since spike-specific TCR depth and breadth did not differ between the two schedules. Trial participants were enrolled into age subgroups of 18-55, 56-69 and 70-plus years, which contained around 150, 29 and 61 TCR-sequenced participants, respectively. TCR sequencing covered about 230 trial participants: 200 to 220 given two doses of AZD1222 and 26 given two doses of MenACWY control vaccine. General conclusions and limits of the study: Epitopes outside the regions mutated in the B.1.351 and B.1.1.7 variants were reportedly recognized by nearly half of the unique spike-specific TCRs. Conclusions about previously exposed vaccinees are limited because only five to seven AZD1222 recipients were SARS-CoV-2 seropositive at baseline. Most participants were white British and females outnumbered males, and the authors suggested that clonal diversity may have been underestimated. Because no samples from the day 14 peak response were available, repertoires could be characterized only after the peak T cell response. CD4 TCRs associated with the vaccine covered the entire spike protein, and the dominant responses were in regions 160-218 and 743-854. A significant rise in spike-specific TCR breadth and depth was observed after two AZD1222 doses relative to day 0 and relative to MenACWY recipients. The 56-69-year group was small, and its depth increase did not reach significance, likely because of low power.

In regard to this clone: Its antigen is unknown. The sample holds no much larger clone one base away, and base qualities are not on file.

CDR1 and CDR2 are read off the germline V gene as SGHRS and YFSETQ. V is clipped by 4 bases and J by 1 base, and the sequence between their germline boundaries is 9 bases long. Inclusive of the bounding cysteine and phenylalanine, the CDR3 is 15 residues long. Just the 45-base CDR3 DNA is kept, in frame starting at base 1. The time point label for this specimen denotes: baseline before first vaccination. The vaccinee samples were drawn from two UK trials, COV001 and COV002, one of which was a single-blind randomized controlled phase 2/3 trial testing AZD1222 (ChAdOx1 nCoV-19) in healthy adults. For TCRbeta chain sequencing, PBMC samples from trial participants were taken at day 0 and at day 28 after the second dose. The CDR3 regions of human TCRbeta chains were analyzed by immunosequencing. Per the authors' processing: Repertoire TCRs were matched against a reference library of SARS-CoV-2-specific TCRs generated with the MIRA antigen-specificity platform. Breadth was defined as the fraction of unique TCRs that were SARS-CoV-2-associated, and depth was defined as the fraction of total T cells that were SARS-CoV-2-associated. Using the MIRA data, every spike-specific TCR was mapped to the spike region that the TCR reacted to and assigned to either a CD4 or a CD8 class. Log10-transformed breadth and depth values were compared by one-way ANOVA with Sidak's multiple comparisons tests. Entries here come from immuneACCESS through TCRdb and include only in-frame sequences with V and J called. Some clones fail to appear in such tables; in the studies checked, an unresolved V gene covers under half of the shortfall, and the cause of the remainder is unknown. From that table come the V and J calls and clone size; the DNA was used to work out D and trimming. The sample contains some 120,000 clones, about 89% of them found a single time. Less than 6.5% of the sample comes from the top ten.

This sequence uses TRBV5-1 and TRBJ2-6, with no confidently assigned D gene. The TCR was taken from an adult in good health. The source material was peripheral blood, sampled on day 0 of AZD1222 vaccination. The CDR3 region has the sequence CASSPSQSGANVLTF. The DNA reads TGCGCCAGCAGCCCAAGCCAATCTGGGGCCAACGTCCTGACTTTC. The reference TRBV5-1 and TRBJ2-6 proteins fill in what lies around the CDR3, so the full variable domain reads KAGVTQTPRYLIKTRGQQVTLSCSPISGHRSVSWYQQTPGQGLQFLFEYFSETQRNKGNFPGRFSGRQFSNSRSEMNVSTLELGDSALYLCASSPSQSGANVLTFGAGSRLTVL.